The following is a T cell receptor beta chain sequence with its context. Antigen unknown. Sequenced by immunoSEQ multiplex PCR; TCRdb stores in-frame clones only, minus some. The sample includes roughly 240,000 clones, about 87% of them seen just once. Germline V gene lookup returns CDR1 MNHNS and CDR2 SASEGT. The junction had 5 bases not matched to a gene; V was cut back by 4 bases and J by 3 bases. This CDR3 comprises 14 residues. This specimen belongs to a study of cytomegalovirus exposure and HLA in healthy donors. Study-level background: The same platform used for the 666 first-cohort repertoires was also used for the 120 or so validation repertoires, as a later analysis reported. Study results and limitations: In vitro confirmation showed a few CMV-associated chains to be CMV antigen specific. It was about 150 TCR beta chains that were listed as cytomegalovirus-associated.

The sample consisted of PBMCs. J is TRBJ2-5 and V is TRBV6-1; TRBD2 matches at 7 bases. The sequence was collected from a man aged 18 to 29 in good health and CMV-seronegative. CDR3: CASSGRTREETQYF. CDR3 nucleotides: TGTGCCAGCAGTGGAAGGACTAGGGAAGAGACCCAGTACTTC.